A single sample is the source of the 27 T cell receptor beta chains below, sequenced in a study of CD8+ T cells in alopecia areata. Treatment: oral pan-JAK inhibitor, 5-10 mg twice daily. RNA was isolated and reverse transcribed to cDNA, the sequencing template. TCRdb keeps only in-frame clones here, not all; method: immunoSEQ multiplex PCR. The sample records 200,000 to 250,000 clones, 55% to 70% being singletons. The starting material was CD4+ T cells sorted from blood, obtained at week 4, from a patient treated with tofacitinib. All receptors derive from a human donor with alopecia areata.

Turning to this clone: Other nucleotide sequences in the sample specify the same CDR3. The rearrangement uses TRBV6-5 and TRBJ1-5; 9 bases map to TRBD1. The CDR3 extends over 14 amino acids. Germline loops: CDR1 MNHEY, CDR2 SVGAGI. With 4 bases clipped from V and 3 bases from J, the junction kept 1 base outside the gene matches. Written as DNA, the CDR3 is TGTGCCAGCAGTTGGACAGGGGTCAATCAGCCCCAGCATTTT. This encodes CASSWTGVNQPQHF.

The genes are TRBV25-1 and TRBJ2-5, with TRBD1 matching over 8 bases. CDR1 is MGHDK and CDR2 is SYGVNS in the germline V gene. The CDR3 has 15 residues. J lost 5 bases, V lost 8 bases, and 13 bases had no gene match. This CDR3 is CASSQGQVLGETQYF. The CDR3 DNA is TGTGCCAGCTCCCAGGGACAGGTATTAGGGGAGACCCAGTACTTC. The full variable domain, its missing parts supplied by reference TRBV25-1 and TRBJ2-5, is EADIYQTPRYLVIGTGKKITLECSQTMGHDKMYWYQQDPGMELHLIHYSYGVNSTEKGDLSSESTVSRIRTEHFPLTLESARPSHTSQYLCASSQGQVLGETQYFGPGTRLLVL.

With regard to this clone: Other DNA sequences of this sample code for an identical CDR3. V usage is TRBV29-1 and J usage is TRBJ1-2; 7 bases align to TRBD1. The germline gives CDR1 SQVTM, CDR2 ANQGSEA. V was clipped by 3 bases and J by 4 bases; unmatched bases: 2. The CDR3 is 12 amino acids. The CDR3 loop is CSVDRGGYGYTF. For the CDR3, the DNA is TGCAGCGTTGACAGGGGGGGCTATGGCTACACCTTC.

V is TRBV6-5 and J is TRBJ2-5; a possible D gene is TRBD2 (6 bases). The CDR3 is 15 amino acids. CDR1 is MNHEY, CDR2 SVGAGI, per germline. Between the trimmed V and J ends, which lost 2 bases and 2 bases, there was a span of 12 bases. In nucleotides, the CDR3 is TGTGCCAGCAGTTACCGACTAGGTTTTCAAGAGACCCAGTACTTC. This gives the protein CASSYRLGFQETQYF.

This clone was recorded a few times. This sequence joins TRBV10-3 and TRBJ1-3; unclear D gene. The CDR3 runs 15 residues. V was cut by 0 bases and J by 2 bases, with 8 bases left in between. Germline V CDR1 and CDR2: ENHRY, SYGVKD. In nucleotides, the CDR3 is TGTGCCATCAGTGAGTCGATCAGTCCTGGAAACACCATATATTTT. Translated, it gives CAISESISPGNTIYF.

The rearrangement uses TRBV29-1 and TRBJ2-5; perhaps TRBD2 as D (6 bases). The CDR3 sequence is 11 residues long. CDR1 SQVTM and CDR2 ANQGSEA come from the germline V gene. The V end was cut by 6 bases, the J end by 8 bases, with 13 bases between. CDR3: CSVAPGETQYF. In DNA form, the CDR3 reads TGCAGCGTCGCCCCGGGGGAAACCCAGTACTTC. The entire variable domain, with the rest obtained from reference TRBV29-1 and TRBJ2-5, is as follows: SAVISQKPSRDICQRGTSLTIQCQVDSQVTMMFWYRQQPGQSLTLIATANQGSEATYESGFVIDKFPISRPNLTFSTLTVSNMSPEDSSIYLCSVAPGETQYFGPGTRLLVL.

This clone turned up a few times. The rearrangement uses TRBV2 and TRBJ1-5; tentatively, D is TRBD1 (6 bases). Trimming took off 5 bases at V and 0 bases at J, with 11 bases between the two ends. CDR1 and CDR2 from the germline V gene are SNHLY and FYNNEI. This CDR3 contains 15 residues. The CDR3 sequence: CASSSDRNSNQPQHF. The DNA of the CDR3 is TGTGCCAGCAGTTCGGACAGAAATAGCAATCAGCCCCAGCATTTT. Full variable domain (outside the CDR3, taken from reference TRBV2 and TRBJ1-5): EPEVTQTPSHQVTQMGQEVILRCVPISNHLYFYWYRQILGQKVEFLVSFYNNEISEKSEIFDDQFSVERPDGSNFTLKIRSTKLEDSAMYFCASSSDRNSNQPQHFGDGTRLSIL.

The rearrangement links TRBV5-1 to TRBJ2-7, with D perhaps TRBD1 or TRBD2 (5 bases each). V was shortened by 5 bases and J by 1 base, with 16 bases between the two germline ends. Per the germline V gene, CDR1 is SGHRS and CDR2 is YFSETQ. The CDR3 consists of 15 residues. This CDR3 is CASSPPGRSSYEQYF. CDR3 nucleotide sequence: TGCGCCAGCAGTCCGCCGGGACGATCTTCCTACGAGCAGTACTTC.

This chain connects TRBV30 to TRBJ1-3; no reliable D call. The V and J ends lost 4 bases and 2 bases respectively, with 6 bases between them. Germline V gives CDR1 GTSNPN, CDR2 SVGIG (reference sequence). The CDR3 contains 12 residues. CDR3 bases: TGTGCCTGGACAGCAACTGGAAACACCATATATTTT. Its protein product is CAWTATGNTIYF.

The genes are TRBV7-2 and TRBJ1-1, with D maybe TRBD1 (6 bases). Deletions cut 5 bases from V and 1 base from J, with 8 bases between. Germline V gene sequence: CDR1 SGHTA, CDR2 FQGNSA. There are 13 residues in the CDR3. The CDR3 coding sequence is TGTGCCAGCAGCCAGGGACAGAACACTGAAGCTTTCTTT. Its translation is CASSQGQNTEAFF.

The genes are TRBV7-2 and TRBJ2-6; 7 bases align to TRBD1. The CDR3 totals 18 residues. With 6 bases clipped from V and 0 bases from J, the junction kept 11 bases outside the gene matches. Germline values: CDR1 SGHTA, CDR2 FQGNSA. CDR3 loop: CASSYHRGIVSGANVLTF. The DNA for the CDR3 is TGTGCCAGCAGTTACCACAGGGGCATCGTCTCTGGGGCCAACGTCCTGACTTTC. Looking up the rest from reference TRBV7-2 and TRBJ2-6 gives the full variable domain: GAGVSQSPSNKVTEKGKDVELRCDPISGHTALYWYRQSLGQGLEFLIYFQGNSAPDKSGLPSDRFSAERTGGSVSTLTIQRTQQEDSAVYLCASSYHRGIVSGANVLTFGAGSRLTVL.

The chain couples TRBV7-2 to TRBJ2-5; D is perhaps TRBD1 (6 bases). Trimming removed 1 base at V and 7 bases at J, with 10 bases between. This CDR3 has 13 amino acids. The germline CDR1 and CDR2 sequences are SGHTA and FQGNSA. CDR3 sequence: CASSLDVGGTQYF. CDR3 nucleotide sequence: TGTGCCAGCAGCTTAGATGTAGGGGGGACCCAGTACTTC.

The J gene is TRBJ1-5, the V gene TRBV15; no reliable D call. The CDR3 contains 13 residues. CDR1 is LNHNV and CDR2 is YYDKDF in the germline V gene (reference sequence). V shed 1 base and J shed 5 bases, with 6 bases lying between them. CDR3 in amino acids: CATSRGRDQPQHF. CDR3 sequence (DNA): TGTGCCACCAGCAGAGGACGGGATCAGCCCCAGCATTTT. Supplemented by reference TRBV15 and TRBJ1-5, the full variable domain reads DAMVIQNPRYQVTQFGKPVTLSCSQTLNHNVMYWYQQKSSQAPKLLFHYYDKDFNNEADTPDNFQSRRPNTSFCFLDIRSPGLGDTAMYLCATSRGRDQPQHFGDGTRLSIL.

The chain has TRBV7-2 and TRBJ1-2, with D hard to call. Trimming pared 6 bases from V and 8 bases from J, leaving 16 bases between. CDR1 and CDR2 (germline): SGHTA, FQGNSA. The CDR3 loop spans 13 amino acids. The CDR3 DNA sequence: TGTGCCAGCAGTTTCACAGAGTCTCAAGGCTACACCTTC. Amino acid sequence: CASSFTESQGYTF.

The J gene is TRBJ2-2, the V gene TRBV9; TRBD2 matches at 9 bases. Trimming took 2 bases from V and 4 from J; bases not matched to a gene: 6. Germline V gives CDR1 SGDLS, CDR2 YYNGEE. The CDR3 covers 16 residues. In DNA, the CDR3 is TGTGCCAGCAGCGTCGCTGGACTAGCGTTCACCGGGGAGCTGTTTTTT. It encodes CASSVAGLAFTGELFF.

This chain links TRBV15 with TRBJ2-6; D may be TRBD1 (6 bases). CDR1 is LNHNV, CDR2 YYDKDF, per germline (reference sequence). The V and J ends lost 6 bases and 0 bases respectively, with 15 bases between them. CDR3 length equals 17 residues. The CDR3 sequence is CATSLQGARSGANVLTF. Here the CDR3 DNA reads TGTGCCACCAGTTTACAGGGAGCTCGCTCTGGGGCCAACGTCCTGACTTTC.

This chain uses TRBV10-3 with TRBJ2-7, with 8 positions matching TRBD1. Trimming removed 6 bases from V and 6 bases from J; junction bases left unmatched: 10. The CDR3 runs to 14 residues. Germline loops: CDR1 ENHRY, CDR2 SYGVKD. The CDR3 DNA reads TGTGCCATCAGGCAGGGGGCGACCGGAGGCGAGCAGTACTTC. The encoded protein is CAIRQGATGGEQYF.

V gene TRBV29-1 combines with J gene TRBJ1-2; 8 bases map to TRBD1. CDR3 length equals 14 residues. J was trimmed by 4 bases and V by 6 bases; bases with no gene match: 10. CDR1 and CDR2 from the germline V gene are SQVTM and ANQGSEA. The CDR3 sequence: CSVDPQGAGYGYTF. The DNA of the CDR3 is TGCAGCGTGGACCCTCAGGGGGCCGGCTATGGCTACACCTTC.

The rearrangement links TRBV29-1 to TRBJ2-3, with D perhaps matching TRBD1 (5 bases). From germline, CDR1 is SQVTM and CDR2 ANQGSEA. V was pared by 6 bases and J by 4 bases, with 14 bases between. The CDR3 runs to 13 residues. CDR3 protein: CSVNSQVSDTQYF. The CDR3, as DNA: TGCAGCGTCAACTCACAGGTCTCAGATACGCAGTATTTT.

The gene calls are TRBV5-1 and TRBJ2-7, with D uncertain. Trimming removed 0 bases from V and 0 bases from J, with 7 bases in between. This CDR3 is built from 14 residues. In germline, CDR1 is SGHRS, CDR2 YFSETQ. The CDR3 loop reads CASSLGMGSYEQYF. CDR3 sequence (DNA): TGCGCCAGCAGCTTGGGTATGGGCTCCTACGAGCAGTACTTC. The full variable domain, completed using reference TRBV5-1 and TRBJ2-7, is KAGVTQTPRYLIKTRGQQVTLSCSPISGHRSVSWYQQTPGQGLQFLFEYFSETQRNKGNFPGRFSGRQFSNSRSEMNVSTLELGDSALYLCASSLGMGSYEQYFGPGTRLTVT.

This chain connects TRBV12-5 to TRBJ2-3, with a possible D match to TRBD1 (6 bases). The CDR3 is 16 residues long. Germline loops: CDR1 LGHNT, CDR2 FRNRAP. The V and J ends lost 1 base and 2 bases respectively, with 13 bases between them. CDR3 coding DNA: TGTGCTAGTGGTTTGGGACCGGGACAATACACAGATACGCAGTATTTT. Protein: CASGLGPGQYTDTQYF.

The sample holds a few counts of this clone. The gene calls are TRBV2 and TRBJ2-4; 14 bases agree with TRBD2. The CDR3 loop spans 16 amino acids. CDR1 is SNHLY, CDR2 FYNNEI, per germline. V was clipped by 5 bases and J by 6 bases; unmatched bases: 6. CDR3 DNA sequence: TGTGCCAGCAGTCCCCTGACTAGCGGGGGGGGAAACATTCAGTACTTC. Translation: CASSPLTSGGGNIQYF.

This clone was counted a few times. Other nucleotide sequences in the sample specify the same CDR3. CDR3 loop: CSVEENSNQPQHF. CDR3 sequence (DNA): TGCAGCGTTGAAGAAAATAGCAATCAGCCCCAGCATTTT. The chain joins TRBV29-1 to TRBJ1-5; no clear D gene. The germline V gene has CDR1 SQVTM and CDR2 ANQGSEA. This CDR3 region has 13 residues. Trimming removed 0 bases from V and 0 bases from J, with 3 bases in between.

The V call is TRBV15, the J call TRBJ2-5; 10 bases match TRBD2. Germline CDR1 LNHNV, CDR2 YYDKDF (reference sequence). CDR3 length: 17 residues. Trimming took 0 bases from V and 7 from J; bases not matched to a gene: 11. Here the CDR3 DNA reads TGTGCCACCAGCAGAGAGGAAACTAGCGGGGCCTTGGGGACCCAGTACTTC. Translated, it gives CATSREETSGALGTQYF.

The chain has TRBV5-4 and TRBJ2-5, with D unresolved. The CDR3 runs 14 residues. Trimming pared 5 bases from V and 5 bases from J, leaving 16 bases between. Germline assignment: CDR1 SGHNT and CDR2 YYREEE (reference sequence). This CDR3 reads CASRMDRAAETQYF. DNA for the CDR3: TGTGCCAGCAGAATGGATCGGGCAGCGGAGACCCAGTACTTC.

The V and J genes are TRBV5-1 and TRBJ2-3, with TRBD1 matching 9 bases. The CDR3 totals 15 residues. J gave up 0 bases and V 3 bases, and 2 bases lay outside the gene matches. Germline-derived CDR1 and CDR2 are SGHRS and YFSETQ. The CDR3 sequence: CASSSGTGSTDTQYF. As DNA, the CDR3 is TGCGCCAGCAGCTCCGGGACAGGGAGCACAGATACGCAGTATTTT. The full variable domain, with the rest looked up from reference TRBV5-1 and TRBJ2-3, is KAGVTQTPRYLIKTRGQQVTLSCSPISGHRSVSWYQQTPGQGLQFLFEYFSETQRNKGNFPGRFSGRQFSNSRSEMNVSTLELGDSALYLCASSSGTGSTDTQYFGPGTRLTVL.

The chain employs TRBV29-1 and TRBJ1-1; 8 nucleotides match TRBD1. CDR3 length equals 14 residues. Germline V lookup: CDR1 SQVTM, CDR2 ANQGSEA. J lost 5 bases, V lost 7 bases, and 12 bases had no gene match. In nucleotides, the CDR3 is TGCAGCGGCGCCTACAGACAGGGGAGGACTGAAGCTTTCTTT. This sequence encodes CSGAYRQGRTEAFF. Full variable domain (missing parts from reference TRBV29-1 and TRBJ1-1): SAVISQKPSRDICQRGTSLTIQCQVDSQVTMMFWYRQQPGQSLTLIATANQGSEATYESGFVIDKFPISRPNLTFSTLTVSNMSPEDSSIYLCSGAYRQGRTEAFFGQGTRLTVV.